Within the sample, the clone carrying this T cell receptor beta chain is medium-sized (0.01 to 0.1%). Its specificity is not known. The data derive from a study of early stage breast cancer tumors. Study-wide context: Most of the 16 invasive tumors were ER+, PR+ and HER2-. Average read coverage per sample was roughly 9.1-fold. Findings and caveats of the study: Most shared enriched TCRB sequences were commonly generated ones. Tumor and normal breast were distinguished via blood comparison in about 90% of the 16 patients.

The CDR3 contains 14 residues. Unmatched junction bases numbered 3, after V lost 0 bases and J lost 7 bases. CDR1 and CDR2 (germline): SEHNR, FQNEAQ (reference sequence). Generated by immunoSEQ multiplex PCR, the TCRdb table keeps only in-frame clones and is missing some. The table includes over 25,000 clones, 50% to 75% detected once. Material for sequencing was breast tumor tissue. The receptor comes from a person in their fifties with breast cancer. The chain joins TRBV7-9 to TRBJ2-1, with 7 nucleotides matching TRBD2. CDR3 residues: CASSLAGGENEQFF. For the CDR3, the DNA is TGTGCCAGCAGCTTAGCGGGAGGGGAGAATGAGCAGTTCTTC.